These T cell receptor beta chains were read from a single sample in a study of cytomegalovirus exposure and HLA in healthy donors. TCRdb keeps only in-frame clones here, not all; method: immunoSEQ multiplex PCR. The table shows about 84,000 clones, with roughly 93% occurring only once. The source material was PBMCs. The receptors were gathered from a man in his thirties or forties in good health and CMV-seronegative. The CDR3 runs from the conserved cysteine through the conserved F or W. The order of the fields is V gene, D gene, J gene, clone size, CDR3 DNA, CDR3 protein. D genes are given only for firm matches. Expanded clones are given a class, and other clones once, few, many or no size at all.

TRBV19	NA	TRBJ1-1	NA	TGTGCCAGCTCCCAGACAATGAACACTGAAGCTTTCTTT	CASSQTMNTEAFF
TRBV27	NA	TRBJ2-2	once	TGTGCCAGCAGTGAGGGACAAAACACCGGGGAGCTGTTTTTT	CASSEGQNTGELFF
TRBV18	NA	TRBJ1-6	NA	TGTGCCAGCTCACGCGGGGAATCCTATAATTCACCCCTCCACTTT	CASSRGESYNSPLHF
TRBV6-6	TRBD1	TRBJ2-7	once	TGTGCCAGCAGAGAAAGGGGGCGCAGTAACGAGCAGTACTTC	CASRERGRSNEQYF
TRBV29-1	NA	TRBJ1-2	NA	TGCAGCGTTGAAGATCGACAGGCGGACTATGGCTACACCTTC	CSVEDRQADYGYTF
TRBV19	NA	TRBJ1-3	once	TGTGCCAGTAACACAGGGCTCTCCGGAAACACCATATATTTT	CASNTGLSGNTIYF
TRBV28	TRBD2	TRBJ2-1	NA	TGTGCCAGCAGTGCCCGACGACTAGCGGGGGAGGATGAGCAGTTCTTC	CASSARRLAGEDEQFF
TRBV19	NA	TRBJ2-3	NA	TGTGCCAGTACTGGTGGGGGGAGCACAGATACGCAGTATTTT	CASTGGGSTDTQYF
TRBV7-8	TRBD1	TRBJ1-4	NA	TGTGCCAGCAGCTTACCACGACAGGGTGCAACTAATGAAAAACTGTTTTTT	CASSLPRQGATNEKLFF
TRBV28	NA	TRBJ1-4	NA	TGTGCCAGCAGGGAGACAGGAACTAATGAAAAACTGTTTTTT	CASRETGTNEKLFF
TRBV2	NA	TRBJ2-7	NA	TGTGCCAGCAGTGCAACGGACAGTTCAAGCTCCTACGAGCAGTACTTC	CASSATDSSSSYEQYF
TRBV28	NA	TRBJ2-7	NA	TGTGCCAGCAGGCAGGAGGAGACGGGAAGCTACGAGCAGTACTTC	CASRQEETGSYEQYF
TRBV28	NA	TRBJ1-1	NA	TGTGCCAGCAGTTTATGGGGGGGGAACACTGAAGCTTTCTTT	CASSLWGGNTEAFF
TRBV5-4	TRBD1	TRBJ1-1	NA	TGTGCCAGCAGCCAAATTTCGACAGGGGGGACTGAAGCTTTCTTT	CASSQISTGGTEAFF
TRBV19	NA	TRBJ2-1	NA	TGTGCCAGTAGTATAGGTGCGAGGGCCCCCTACAATGAGCAGTTCTTC	CASSIGARAPYNEQFF
TRBV27	NA	TRBJ1-4	NA	TGTGCCAGCAGAGGTCAGCGAATAAGTGAAAAACTGTTTTTT	CASRGQRISEKLFF